The clone carrying this T cell receptor (beta chain) was detected ten times or more. Its antigen is still unknown. Trimming stripped 5 bases from V and 0 bases from J, with 11 bases between. Germline V gene data show CDR1 as SGHAT and CDR2 as FQNNGV. This CDR3 is 15 amino acids long. TCR beta CDR3 regions were amplified from RNA. During a first-round RT-PCR of the TCR CDR3, the HTBI primer set was used. TCRdb redid the calling of the multiplex PCR reads with MiXCR, one entry per CDR3 protein. The sample carries 300,000 to 450,000 distinct CDR3 sequences, approximately 18% recorded once. This specimen comes from a study of T cells in Graves' hyperthyroidism and ophthalmopathy. Broader study findings: From stable hyperthyroidism, ophthalmopathy was separated by a 13 V-J model. Blood also held most thyroid clonotypes expanded beyond 0.001.

Diagnosis relied on clinical symptoms, serum thyroxine and TRAb, thyroid ultrasound and orbital computed tomography. The PBMCs had their origin in approximately 10 ml of fresh peripheral blood. Sequenced material: blood. The sequence was obtained from a woman in her thirties or forties with Graves' ophthalmopathy. The genes are TRBV11-2 and TRBJ1-3, with D possibly matching TRBD1 (5 bases). CDR3 sequence reads: CASSRDPPSGNTIYF. CDR3 coding DNA: TGTGCCAGCAGCCGGGACCCCCCCTCTGGAAACACCATATATTTT.